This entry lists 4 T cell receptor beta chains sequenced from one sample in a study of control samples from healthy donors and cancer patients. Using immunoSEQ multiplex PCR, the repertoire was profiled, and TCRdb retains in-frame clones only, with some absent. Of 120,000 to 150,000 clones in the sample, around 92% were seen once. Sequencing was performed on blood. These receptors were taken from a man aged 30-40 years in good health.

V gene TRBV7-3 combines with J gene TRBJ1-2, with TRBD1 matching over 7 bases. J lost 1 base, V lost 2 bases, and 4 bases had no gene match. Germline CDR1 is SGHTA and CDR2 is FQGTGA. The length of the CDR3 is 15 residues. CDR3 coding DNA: TGTGCCAGCAGCTTAGGGGGACAGTATAACTATGGCTACACCTTC. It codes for CASSLGGQYNYGYTF.

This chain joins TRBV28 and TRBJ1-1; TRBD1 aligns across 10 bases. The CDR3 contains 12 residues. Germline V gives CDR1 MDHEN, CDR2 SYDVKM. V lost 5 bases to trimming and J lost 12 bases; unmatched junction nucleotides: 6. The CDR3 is CASSPGQGVTFF. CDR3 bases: TGTGCCAGCAGTCCAGGACAGGGGGTAACTTTCTTT.

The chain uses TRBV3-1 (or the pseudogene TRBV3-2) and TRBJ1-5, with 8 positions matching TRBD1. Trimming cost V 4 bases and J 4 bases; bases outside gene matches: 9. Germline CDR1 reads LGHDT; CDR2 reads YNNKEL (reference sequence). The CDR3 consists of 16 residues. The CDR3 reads CASSRPGTGENQPQHF. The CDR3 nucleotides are TGTGCCAGCAGCCGACCTGGGACAGGAGAAAATCAGCCCCAGCATTTT.

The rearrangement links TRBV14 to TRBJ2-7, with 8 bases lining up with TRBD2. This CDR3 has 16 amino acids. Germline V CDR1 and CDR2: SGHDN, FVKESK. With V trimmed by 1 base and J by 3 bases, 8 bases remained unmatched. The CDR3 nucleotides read TGTGCCAGCAGCCAAGGCGGGGGGCCCACCTTCTACGAGCAGTACTTC. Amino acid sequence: CASSQGGGPTFYEQYF.